The T cell receptor beta chain described here comes from a study of control samples from healthy donors and cancer patients. Sequencing was performed with immunoSEQ multiplex PCR; in TCRdb, only in-frame clones are kept and a portion is missing. The table records 110,000 or so clones, roughly 91% of them present only once. Sequenced material: blood. The TCR was taken from a woman in her fifties or sixties in good health.

CDR3 sequence (DNA): TGTGCCAGCAGCACCGGACAGGTCCAAAACATTCAGTACTTC. Amino acid sequence: CASSTGQVQNIQYF. The chain combines TRBV9 with TRBJ2-4; 7 nucleotides align to TRBD1. Germline CDR1 reads SGDLS; CDR2 reads YYNGEE. The CDR3 loop spans 14 amino acids. The V and J ends lost 4 bases and 5 bases, in that order; junction bases with no gene match: 6.